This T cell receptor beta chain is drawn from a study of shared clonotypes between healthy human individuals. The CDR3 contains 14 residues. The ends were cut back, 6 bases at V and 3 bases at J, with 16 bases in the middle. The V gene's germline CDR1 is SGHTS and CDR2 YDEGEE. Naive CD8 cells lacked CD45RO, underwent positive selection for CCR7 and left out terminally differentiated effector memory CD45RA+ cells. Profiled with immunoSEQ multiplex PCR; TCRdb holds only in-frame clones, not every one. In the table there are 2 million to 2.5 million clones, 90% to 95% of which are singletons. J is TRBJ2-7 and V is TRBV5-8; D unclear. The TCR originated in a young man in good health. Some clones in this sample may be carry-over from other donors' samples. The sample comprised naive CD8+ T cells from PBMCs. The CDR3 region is CASITVRSLYEQYF. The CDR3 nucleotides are TGTGCCAGCATCACCGTTAGGTCCCTCTACGAGCAGTACTTC.